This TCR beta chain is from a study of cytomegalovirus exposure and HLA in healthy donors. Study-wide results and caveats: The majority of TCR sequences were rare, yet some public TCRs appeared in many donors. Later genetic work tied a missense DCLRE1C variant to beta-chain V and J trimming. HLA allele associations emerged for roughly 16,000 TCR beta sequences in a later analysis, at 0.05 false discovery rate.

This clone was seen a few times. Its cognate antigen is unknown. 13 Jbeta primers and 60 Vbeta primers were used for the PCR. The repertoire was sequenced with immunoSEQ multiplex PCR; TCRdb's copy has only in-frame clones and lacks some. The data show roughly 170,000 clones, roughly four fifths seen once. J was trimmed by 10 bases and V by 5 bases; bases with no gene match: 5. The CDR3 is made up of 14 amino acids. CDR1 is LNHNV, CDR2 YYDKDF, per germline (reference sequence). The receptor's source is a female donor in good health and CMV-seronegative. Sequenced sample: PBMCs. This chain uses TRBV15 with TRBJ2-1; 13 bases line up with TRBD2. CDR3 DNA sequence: TGTGCCACCAGCTGGACTAGCGGGAGAGACGAGCAGTTCTTC. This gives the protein CATSWTSGRDEQFF.